This paragraph reports one T cell receptor beta chain. What it binds is unknown. The PCR contained 60 Vbeta and 13 Jbeta primers. Some clones are missing from TCRdb's copy, which holds only in-frame ones; the method was immunoSEQ multiplex PCR. This sample has 150,000 to 200,000 clones, with 81% found just once. The trim removed 5 bases at V and 5 bases at J, leaving 4 bases unmatched. This CDR3 region has 15 residues. CDR1 MNHEY and CDR2 SVGAGI come from the germline V gene. This record comes from a study of cytomegalovirus exposure and HLA in healthy donors. Overall study findings and caveats: Later analysis showed most CMV-associated TCR beta chains appearing HLA-restricted. The number of N-insertions in an Asian-associated ancestry cluster was reportedly below the 666-donor mean in a later analysis. Many donors shared some public TCRs, even though most TCR sequences were rare. When analyzed later, a missense DCLRE1C variant was found to be linked to TCR beta V- and J-gene trimming.

This clonotype was obtained from a woman aged 30 to 39 in good health and CMV-seronegative. V gene TRBV6-5 combines with J gene TRBJ1-5; 12 bases are shared with TRBD1. The material sequenced was PBMCs. The chain's CDR3 is CASSTRDRGHQPQHF. The CDR3 DNA follows: TGTGCCAGCAGTACCCGGGACAGGGGGCATCAGCCCCAGCATTTT.